This entry is about one T cell receptor beta chain. This entry comes from a study of blood T cell repertoires in COVID-19. Study-level background: T cells, B-cell-depleted T cells, or PBMCs supplied cDNA or gDNA.

TCRdb's copy holds only in-frame clones and misses some; the assay was immunoSEQ multiplex PCR. The table records over 200,000 clones, 80% of them present only once. The CDR3 is made up of 14 amino acids. Germline V gene sequence: CDR1 PRHDT, CDR2 FYEKMQ (reference sequence). The junction had 4 bases not matched to a gene; V was cut back by 5 bases and J by 0 bases. The sequencing input was peripheral blood. The sequence derives from a human donor in a cohort sampled during active COVID-19. This chain links TRBV13 with TRBJ2-7, with 7 bases aligning to TRBD1. The DNA for the CDR3 is TGTGCCAGCAGCCCTTGGGACAGCTCCTACGAGCAGTACTTC. It is translated as CASSPWDSSYEQYF.